The 6 T cell receptor beta chains below come from one sample, sequenced in a study of T cells after yellow fever vaccination. Each CDR3 protein gets one entry after TCRdb re-called the 5' RACE reads with MiXCR. The data hold around 310,000 distinct CDR3 sequences, with approximately 4% observed a single time. The sample here was PBMCs, taken 15 days after the yellow fever booster vaccination. The receptor source for this set is a man between 18 and 29 years old who received the YFV17D yellow fever vaccine.

This clonotype was counted many times. The V call is TRBV10-3, the J call TRBJ2-1; 8 nucleotides align to TRBD1. Germline CDR1 reads ENHRY; CDR2 reads SYGVKD. Trimming took 10 bases from V and 3 from J; bases not matched to a gene: 5. The CDR3 has 13 amino acids. As DNA, the CDR3 is TGTGCCACCCTTGGACAGGGCTACAATGAGCAGTTCTTC. Translation gives CATLGQGYNEQFF.

This clonotype was seen many times. For the CDR3, the DNA is TGTGCCAGCAGTGAATACGGGCAGGGGAGGTCTGGAAACACCATATATTTT. This encodes CASSEYGQGRSGNTIYF. The chain recombines TRBV6-1 with TRBJ1-3; tentatively, D is TRBD1 (6 bases). Trimming took 2 bases from V and 1 from J, leaving 15 bases between them. The germline CDR1 and CDR2 sequences are MNHNS and SASEGT. This CDR3 contains 17 residues.

This clonotype was observed at least ten times. The gene calls are TRBV20-1 and TRBJ1-1, with D maybe TRBD1 (6 bases). Germline CDR1 DFQATT, CDR2 SNEGSKA (reference sequence). The V and J ends lost 0 bases and 1 base respectively, with 6 bases between them. This CDR3 has 13 residues. DNA for the CDR3: TGCAGTGCTAGAGACAGGGGGAACACTGAAGCTTTCTTT. Protein product: CSARDRGNTEAFF.

Only a few counts were recorded for this clonotype. DNA for the CDR3: TGTGCCAGTAAATACGGGACAAAATATAGCAATCAGCCCCAGCATTTT. It encodes CASKYGTKYSNQPQHF. V is TRBV19 and J is TRBJ1-5; possibly TRBD1 for D (6 bases). This CDR3 region has 16 residues. V was pared by 7 bases and J by 0 bases, with 16 bases between. Germline CDR1 reads LNHDA; CDR2 reads SQIVND (reference sequence).

This clonotype was found many times. This chain joins TRBV4-3 and TRBJ2-1; 10 positions match TRBD2. The CDR3 runs 15 residues. Germline V gene sequence: CDR1 LGHNA, CDR2 YSLEER. V was pared by 2 bases and J by 6 bases, with 4 bases of the junction left unmatched. The CDR3 bases are TGCGCCAGCAGCCAACCTAGCGGGGGCCTCAATGAGCAGTTCTTC. It encodes CASSQPSGGLNEQFF.

The table lists this clonotype with many counts. The gene calls are TRBV5-1 and TRBJ2-7, with TRBD2 matching 9 bases. CDR1 is SGHRS and CDR2 is YFSETQ in the germline V gene. After removal of 0 bases from V and 3 bases from J, the junction contained 1 base not matched to a gene. CDR3 size: 14 residues. As DNA, the CDR3 is TGCGCCAGCAGCTTGGAGACTAGCGGCTACGAGCAGTACTTC. It encodes CASSLETSGYEQYF.